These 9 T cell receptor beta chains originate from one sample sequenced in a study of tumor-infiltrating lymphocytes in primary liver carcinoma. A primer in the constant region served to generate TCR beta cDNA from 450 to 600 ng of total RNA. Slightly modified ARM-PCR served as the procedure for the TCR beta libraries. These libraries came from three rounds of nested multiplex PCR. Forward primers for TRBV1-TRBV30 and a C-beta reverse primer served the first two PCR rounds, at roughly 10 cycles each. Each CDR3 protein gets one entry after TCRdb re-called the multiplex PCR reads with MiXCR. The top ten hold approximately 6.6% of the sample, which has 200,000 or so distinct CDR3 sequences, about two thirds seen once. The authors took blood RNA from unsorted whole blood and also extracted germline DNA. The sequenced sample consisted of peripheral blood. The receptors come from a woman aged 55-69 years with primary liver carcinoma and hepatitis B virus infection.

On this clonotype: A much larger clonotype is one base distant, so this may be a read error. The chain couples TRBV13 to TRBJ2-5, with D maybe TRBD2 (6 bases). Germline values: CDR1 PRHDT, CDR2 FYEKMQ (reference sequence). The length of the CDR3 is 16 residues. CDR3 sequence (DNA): TGTGCCAGGAGCTCTAGTCCGGGGAGGTACCAAGAGACCCAGTACTTC. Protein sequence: CARSSSPGRYQETQYF.

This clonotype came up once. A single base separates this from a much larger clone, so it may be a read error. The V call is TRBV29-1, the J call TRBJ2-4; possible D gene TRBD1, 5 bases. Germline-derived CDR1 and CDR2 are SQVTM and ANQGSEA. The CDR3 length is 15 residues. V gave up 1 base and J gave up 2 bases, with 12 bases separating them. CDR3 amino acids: CSVEVTSGTKNIQYF. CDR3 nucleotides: TGCAGCGTTGAAGTAACTTCAGGGACCAAAAACATTCAGTACTTC. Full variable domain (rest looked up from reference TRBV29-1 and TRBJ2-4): SAVISQKPSRDICQRGTSLTIQCQVDSQVTMMFWYRQQPGQSLTLIATANQGSEATYESGFVIDKFPISRPNLTFSTLTVSNMSPEDSSIYLCSVEVTSGTKNIQYFGAGTRLSVL.

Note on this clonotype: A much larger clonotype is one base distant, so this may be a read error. CDR3 loop: CASGPSGGTYEQYF. CDR3 sequence (DNA): TGTGCCAGCGGCCCCAGTGGGGGTACCTACGAGCAGTACTTC. This chain connects TRBV5-4 to TRBJ2-7; perhaps D is TRBD1 or TRBD2 (5 bases each). This CDR3 is 14 amino acids long. V lost 7 bases, J lost 2 bases, and 16 bases lay in between. Germline assignment: CDR1 SGHNT and CDR2 YYREEE (reference sequence).

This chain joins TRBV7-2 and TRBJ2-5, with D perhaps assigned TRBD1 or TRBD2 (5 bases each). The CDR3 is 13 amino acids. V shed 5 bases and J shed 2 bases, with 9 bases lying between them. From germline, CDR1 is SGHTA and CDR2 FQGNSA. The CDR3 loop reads CASSGTYQETQYF. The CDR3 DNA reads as TGTGCCAGCAGCGGGACGTATCAAGAGACCCAGTACTTC.

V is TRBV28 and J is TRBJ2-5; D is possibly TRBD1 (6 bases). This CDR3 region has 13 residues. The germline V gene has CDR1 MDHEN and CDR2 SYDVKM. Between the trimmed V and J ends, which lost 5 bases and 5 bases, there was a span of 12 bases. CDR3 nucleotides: TGTGCCAGCAGTCCCCGCACAGGGGAGACCCAGTACTTC. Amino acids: CASSPRTGETQYF. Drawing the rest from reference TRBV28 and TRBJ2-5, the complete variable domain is DVKVTQSSRYLVKRTGEKVFLECVQDMDHENMFWYRQDPGLGLRLIYFSYDVKMKEKGDIPEGYSVSREKKERFSLILESASTNQTSMYLCASSPRTGETQYFGPGTRLLVL.

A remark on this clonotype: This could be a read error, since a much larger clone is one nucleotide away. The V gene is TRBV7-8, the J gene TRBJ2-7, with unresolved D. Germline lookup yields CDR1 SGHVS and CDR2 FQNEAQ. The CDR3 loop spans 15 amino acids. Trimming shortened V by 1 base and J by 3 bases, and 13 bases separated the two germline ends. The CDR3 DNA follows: TGTGCCAGCAGCTTAGTTGGTATCACCGACTACGAGCAGTACTTC. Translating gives CASSLVGITDYEQYF.

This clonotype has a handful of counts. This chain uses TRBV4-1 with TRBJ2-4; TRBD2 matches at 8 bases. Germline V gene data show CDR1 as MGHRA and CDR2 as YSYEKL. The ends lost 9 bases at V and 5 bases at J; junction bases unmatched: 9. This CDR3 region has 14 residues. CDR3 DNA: TGCGCCAGGCAAAAGCGGGAGAGGGAAAACATTCAGTACTTC. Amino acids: CARQKRERENIQYF.

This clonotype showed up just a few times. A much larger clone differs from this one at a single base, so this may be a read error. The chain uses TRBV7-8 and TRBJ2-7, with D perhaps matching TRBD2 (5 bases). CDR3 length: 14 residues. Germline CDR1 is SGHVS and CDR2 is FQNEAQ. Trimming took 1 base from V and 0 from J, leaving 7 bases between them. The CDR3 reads CASSLVDFSYEQYF. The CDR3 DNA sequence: TGTGCCAGCAGCTTAGTGGACTTCTCCTACGAGCAGTACTTC.

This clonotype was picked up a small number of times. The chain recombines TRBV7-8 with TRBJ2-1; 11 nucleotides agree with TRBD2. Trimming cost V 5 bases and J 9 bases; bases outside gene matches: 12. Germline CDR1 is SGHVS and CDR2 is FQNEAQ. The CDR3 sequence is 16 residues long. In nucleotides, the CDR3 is TGTGCCAGCAGCCCCCTCTCTAGCGGGAGGAGCAGTGAGCAGTTCTTC. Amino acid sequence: CASSPLSSGRSSEQFF.